This T cell receptor (beta chain) comes out of a study of cytomegalovirus exposure and HLA in healthy donors. Study-level points and caveats: Among TCR sequences, most were rare, though some public TCRs appeared in many donors. The authors confirmed in vitro that a few CMV-associated chains were specific for CMV antigens.

The trim removed 1 base at V and 4 bases at J, leaving 5 bases unmatched. There are 18 residues in the CDR3. Germline CDR1 reads MGHRA; CDR2 reads YSYEKL. The primer mix had 60 Vbeta and 13 Jbeta primers. Authors' analysis steps: About 11 million of the 80 million or so unique TCR beta chains counted in a later analysis were shared. Here immunoSEQ multiplex PCR was the method, and the copy in TCRdb shows in-frame clones only, minus some. The DNA was the basis for D and trimming; V, J and clone size are from that table. The sample records tens of thousands of clones, 84% being singletons. As regards this clone: Its matching antigen is unknown.

The donors (healthy individuals) were bone marrow donors. The sequence derives from a man aged 70 or older in good health and CMV-seropositive. The chain carries TRBV4-1 and TRBJ2-2; TRBD2 matches at 14 bases. Sequencing used PBMCs. CDR3 residues: CASSQGGLAGVGTGELFF. The CDR3 DNA reads as TGCGCCAGCAGCCAAGGGGGACTAGCGGGAGTGGGCACCGGGGAGCTGTTTTTT.